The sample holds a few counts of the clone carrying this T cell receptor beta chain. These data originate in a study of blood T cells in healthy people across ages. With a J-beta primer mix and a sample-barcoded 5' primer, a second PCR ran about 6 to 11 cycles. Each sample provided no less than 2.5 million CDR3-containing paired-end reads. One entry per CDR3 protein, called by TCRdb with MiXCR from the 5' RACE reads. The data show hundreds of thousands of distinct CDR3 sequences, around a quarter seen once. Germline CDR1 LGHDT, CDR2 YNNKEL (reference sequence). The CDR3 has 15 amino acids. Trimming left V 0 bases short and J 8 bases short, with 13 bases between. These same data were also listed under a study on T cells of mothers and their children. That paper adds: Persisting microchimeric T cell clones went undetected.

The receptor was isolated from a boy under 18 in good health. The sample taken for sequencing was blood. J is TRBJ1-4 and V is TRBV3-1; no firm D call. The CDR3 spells CASSQDMGSWEKLFF. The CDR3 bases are TGTGCCAGCAGCCAAGACATGGGCTCCTGGGAAAAACTGTTTTTT.